This entry lists 7 T cell receptor beta chains sequenced from one sample in a study of blood T cell repertoires in COVID-19. This table comes from immunoSEQ multiplex PCR, and its TCRdb copy is limited to in-frame clones, with some not included. The repertoire has 320,000 or so clones, 89% of them found once; the top ten carry 4.5% to 5.5%. The sample consisted of PBMCs or T cells enriched from blood (not recorded which). These receptors originate from a man in his sixties who had recovered from COVID-19.

J is TRBJ2-7 and V is TRBV5-5; no clear D gene. Between the trimmed V and J ends, which lost 0 bases and 2 bases, there was a span of 12 bases. The CDR3 is 15 residues long. Germline lookup yields CDR1 SGHKS and CDR2 YYEKEE (reference sequence). The CDR3 nucleotides read TGTGCCAGCAGCTTGGGTCCAGCGAACCCCTACGAGCAGTACTTC. It is translated as CASSLGPANPYEQYF.

This rearrangement joins TRBV19 to TRBJ1-5, with 9 positions matching TRBD1. Germline CDR1 reads LNHDA; CDR2 reads SQIVND (reference sequence). The CDR3 has 15 residues. The junction had 7 bases not matched to a gene; V was cut back by 3 bases and J by 7 bases. The CDR3 reads CASSMGQGNWQPQHF. The CDR3 nucleotides are TGTGCCAGTAGTATGGGACAGGGTAATTGGCAGCCCCAGCATTTT.

This clone came up once. The CDR3, as DNA: TGTGCCAGCAGCTTAATACAGCCCTTTTATAATTCACCCCTCCACTTT. It codes for CASSLIQPFYNSPLHF. This rearrangement joins TRBV7-2 to TRBJ1-6; D is ambiguous. CDR1 is SGHTA, CDR2 FQGNSA, per germline. This CDR3 is built from 16 residues. Trimming left V 2 bases short and J 4 bases short, with 12 bases between.

The chain employs TRBV27 and TRBJ1-6, with 8 positions matching TRBD1. Germline values: CDR1 MNHEY, CDR2 SMNVEV (reference sequence). This CDR3 contains 19 residues. With V trimmed by 4 bases and J by 6 bases, 17 bases remained unmatched. The CDR3 loop is CASSSPRTGYRPGNSPLHF. The CDR3 region has the DNA TGTGCCAGCAGTTCCCCGAGGACAGGGTATCGTCCGGGTAATTCACCCCTCCACTTT.

The CDR3 region has the DNA TGTGCCAGCAGCCAAAGCGGGAGAGTAGAGACCCAGTACTTC. Amino acids: CASSQSGRVETQYF. This chain connects TRBV3-1 (or the pseudogene TRBV3-2) to TRBJ2-5, with 8 bases matching TRBD2. V lost 2 bases and J lost 4; bases outside the gene matches: 3. Germline CDR1 LGHDT, CDR2 YNNKEL (reference sequence). The CDR3 consists of 14 residues.

This chain uses TRBV19 with TRBJ1-3, with a weak D call TRBD1 (6 bases). V lost 5 bases to trimming and J lost 4 bases, with 12 bases between them. Per the germline V gene, CDR1 is LNHDA and CDR2 is SQIVND (reference sequence). The CDR3 consists of 14 residues. The DNA for the CDR3 is TGTGCCAGTAGTGGACAGAAAAAGGGAAACACCATATATTTT. Translation: CASSGQKKGNTIYF.

CDR3 residues: CASHSWTGGNQPQHF. CDR3 nucleotide sequence: TGTGCCAGCCATAGCTGGACAGGGGGAAATCAGCCCCAGCATTTT. V usage is TRBV28 and J usage is TRBJ1-5; TRBD1 matches 10 bases. Unmatched junction bases numbered 8, after V lost 8 bases and J lost 4 bases. Germline CDR1 reads MDHEN; CDR2 reads SYDVKM. CDR3 length equals 15 residues.